The next 25 T cell receptor beta chains were all read from a single sample in a study of technical replicates of blood from a few donors. The assay was immunoSEQ multiplex PCR, and TCRdb's table has in-frame clones only and misses some. The sample lists over 60,000 clones; 93% were seen once. The sequenced sample was T cells isolated from PBMCs. These receptors all come from a human donor in good health.

This sequence joins TRBV7-9 and TRBJ1-2; TRBD1 is a possible D gene (5 bases). CDR1 is SEHNR, CDR2 FQNEAQ, per germline (reference sequence). The CDR3 runs to 15 residues. The V gene lost 0 bases and the J gene lost 4 bases, with 12 bases spanning the gap. The CDR3 loop is CASSLAAAGTYGYTF. CDR3 bases: TGTGCCAGCAGCTTAGCGGCGGCGGGGACCTATGGCTACACCTTC.

This chain links TRBV18 with TRBJ1-1; 7 bases map to TRBD1. Unmatched junction bases numbered 4, after V lost 6 bases and J lost 6 bases. Germline-derived CDR1 and CDR2 are KGHSH and LQKENI. The CDR3 length is 12 residues. The DNA for the CDR3 is TGTGCCAGCTCTCAGACAGGGTCTGAAGCTTTCTTT. Translating it yields CASSQTGSEAFF.

J is TRBJ1-2 and V is TRBV18; TRBD1 aligns across 10 bases. V shed 3 bases, J shed 5 bases, and the junction held 3 bases outside the gene matches. The CDR3 spans 14 residues. The germline gives CDR1 KGHSH, CDR2 LQKENI. This chain's CDR3 is CASSPGQGLYGYTF. The CDR3 region has the DNA TGTGCCAGCTCACCGGGACAGGGGTTGTATGGCTACACCTTC.

This chain uses TRBV7-6 with TRBJ2-3; D is undetermined. The CDR3 runs to 12 residues. V dropped 5 bases and J dropped 2 bases, with 5 bases sitting between them. Looked up from germline, CDR1 is SGHVS and CDR2 is FNYEAQ. CDR3 sequence: CASSIYTDTQYF. The CDR3 DNA reads as TGTGCCAGCAGCATCTACACAGATACGCAGTATTTT. Together with reference TRBV7-6 and TRBJ2-3, the CDR3 gives the full variable domain: GAGVSQSPRYKVTKRGQDVALRCDPISGHVSLYWYRQALGQGPEFLTYFNYEAQQDKSGLPNDRFSAERPEGSISTLTIQRTEQRDSAMYRCASSIYTDTQYFGPGTRLTVL.

This clone appeared once. This chain connects TRBV14 to TRBJ1-2, with D hard to call. V was pared by 1 base and J by 8 bases, with 17 bases between. The germline CDR1 and CDR2 sequences are SGHDN and FVKESK. The CDR3 length is 15 residues. CDR3 bases: TGTGCCAGCAGCCAAGTGGCAGGCAGTCCGTCCGGCTACACCTTC. It yields the protein CASSQVAGSPSGYTF.

The chain couples TRBV30 to TRBJ2-5; tentative D call: TRBD2 (7 bases). Trimming took 2 bases from V and 2 from J, leaving 12 bases between them. The CDR3 loop spans 14 amino acids. Germline loops: CDR1 GTSNPN, CDR2 SVGIG (reference sequence). Here the CDR3 DNA reads TGTGCCTGGAGTAGGGGGGGGACTCAAGAGACCCAGTACTTC. Its protein is CAWSRGGTQETQYF.

In its sample, this clone was seen once. The V call is TRBV7-8, the J call TRBJ2-1; the match to TRBD2 covers 12 bases. CDR3 length: 15 amino acids. V trimming: 8 bases; J trimming: 8 bases; junction bases outside the gene matches: 10. CDR1 and CDR2 (germline): SGHVS, FQNEAQ. The CDR3 protein is CASRRLAGAFDEQFF. CDR3 sequence (DNA): TGTGCCAGCCGCCGACTAGCGGGAGCTTTTGATGAGCAGTTCTTC. The full variable domain, with the rest looked up from reference TRBV7-8 and TRBJ2-1, is GAGVSQSPRYKVAKRGQDVALRCDPISGHVSLFWYQQALGQGPEFLTYFQNEAQLDKSGLPSDRFFAERPEGSVSTLKIQRTQQEDSAVYLCASRRLAGAFDEQFFGPGTRLTVL.

The chain carries TRBV2 and TRBJ1-3; 10 bases line up with TRBD1. Germline V gives CDR1 SNHLY, CDR2 FYNNEI. The V gene end was trimmed by 6 bases and the J gene end by 4 bases; junction bases not matched to a gene: 6. The CDR3 sequence is 15 residues long. CDR3 coding DNA: TGTGCCAGCAGAACGGGACAGGGGCAAGGAAACACCATATATTTT. Residues: CASRTGQGQGNTIYF.

This chain links TRBV28 with TRBJ2-7, with D tentatively TRBD1 (5 bases). V was cut by 3 bases and J by 3 bases, with 15 bases left in between. Germline V gives CDR1 MDHEN, CDR2 SYDVKM. The CDR3 runs to 15 residues. The CDR3 here is CASSFDSQGNYEQYF. DNA for the CDR3: TGTGCCAGCAGTTTTGACAGTCAAGGGAACTACGAGCAGTACTTC.

The gene calls are TRBV2 and TRBJ2-2; TRBD2 matches 8 bases. J gave up 2 bases and V 3 bases, and 5 bases lay outside the gene matches. The germline gives CDR1 SNHLY, CDR2 FYNNEI. The CDR3 consists of 16 residues. CDR3 coding DNA: TGTGCCAGCAGTGATTTCGCGGGAGGCAACACCGGGGAGCTGTTTTTT. Protein product: CASSDFAGGNTGELFF.

This clone was picked up a small number of times. V gene TRBV29-1 combines with J gene TRBJ1-1, with a weak D call TRBD1 (5 bases). With 6 bases removed from V and 4 bases from J, the gap between germline ends came to 15 bases. Germline V gives CDR1 SQVTM, CDR2 ANQGSEA. This CDR3 has 13 amino acids. The CDR3 protein is CSVTLSGLTEAFF. Here the CDR3 DNA reads TGCAGCGTGACCCTATCGGGACTCACTGAAGCTTTCTTT.

This chain joins TRBV5-4 and TRBJ2-2; D is possibly TRBD2 (6 bases). This CDR3 is built from 13 residues. Germline-derived CDR1 and CDR2 are SGHNT and YYREEE (reference sequence). V gave up 4 bases and J gave up 6 bases, with 10 bases separating them. The CDR3 bases are TGTGCCAGCAGCCTCTGGGGGGCCGGGGAGCTGTTTTTT. The encoded protein is CASSLWGAGELFF.

The genes are TRBV28 and TRBJ2-7, with TRBD2 matching 12 bases. The CDR3 has 15 amino acids. Germline V lookup: CDR1 MDHEN, CDR2 SYDVKM. Trimming took 5 bases from V and 7 from J; bases not matched to a gene: 9. CDR3 coding DNA: TGTGCCAGCAGTGTACTAGCGGGAGGTACGGGAGAGCAGTACTTC. Amino acids: CASSVLAGGTGEQYF.

The chain links TRBV5-1 to TRBJ2-1, with D possibly TRBD1 on 6 matching bases. With 4 bases removed from V and 3 bases from J, the gap between germline ends came to 11 bases. The CDR3 runs 14 residues. CDR1 SGHRS and CDR2 YFSETQ come from the germline V gene. The CDR3 here is CASSHGQIYNEQFF. CDR3 DNA sequence: TGCGCCAGCAGCCATGGACAGATCTACAATGAGCAGTTCTTC.

V usage is TRBV29-1 and J usage is TRBJ2-3; 10 nucleotides align to TRBD2. Trimming took 5 bases from V and 3 from J; bases not matched to a gene: 8. The CDR3 extends over 15 amino acids. CDR1 and CDR2 (germline): SQVTM, ANQGSEA. The CDR3 nucleotides are TGCAGCGTTACCCCTAGCGGGAGTGGGACAGATACGCAGTATTTT. Translated: CSVTPSGSGTDTQYF.

The genes are TRBV4-2 and TRBJ2-5; D is possibly TRBD2 (6 bases). Germline V gene sequence: CDR1 LGHNA, CDR2 YNFKEQ. V was clipped by 0 bases and J by 1 base, with 12 bases between them. This CDR3 region has 16 residues. The CDR3 spells CASSQESSGVQETQYF. The CDR3, as DNA: TGTGCCAGCAGCCAAGAAAGCTCGGGAGTCCAAGAGACCCAGTACTTC.

J is TRBJ2-2 and V is TRBV5-1; D is unclear. Deletions cut 4 bases from V and 3 bases from J, with 4 bases between. The length of the CDR3 is 12 residues. Germline V gene sequence: CDR1 SGHRS, CDR2 YFSETQ. In DNA, the CDR3 is TGCGCCAGCAGCCTAGACACCGGGGAGCTGTTTTTT. Protein: CASSLDTGELFF.

The genes are TRBV4-1 and TRBJ2-1, with unresolved D. This CDR3 is 19 amino acids long. From germline, CDR1 is MGHRA and CDR2 YSYEKL. V was pared by 6 bases and J by 2 bases, with 26 bases between. The CDR3 DNA follows: TGCGCCAGCAGTCCGGTACCCCTCGTCATCTCACCAACCTACAATGAGCAGTTCTTC. It specifies CASSPVPLVISPTYNEQFF.

This chain links TRBV30 with TRBJ1-2; possibly TRBD1 for D (6 bases). This CDR3 region has 12 residues. V lost 5 bases to trimming and J lost 6 bases, with 13 bases between them. Germline values: CDR1 GTSNPN, CDR2 SVGIG (reference sequence). The CDR3 here is CAWHTQGNGYTF. The CDR3 coding sequence is TGTGCCTGGCACACTCAGGGGAATGGCTACACCTTC.

V is TRBV4-1 and J is TRBJ2-7, with 8 bases aligning to TRBD1. The germline CDR1 and CDR2 sequences are MGHRA and YSYEKL. The CDR3 extends over 14 amino acids. Trimming took 5 bases from V and 5 from J; bases not matched to a gene: 8. The CDR3 loop reads CASSGTGGRDEQYF. In DNA form, the CDR3 reads TGCGCCAGCAGCGGCACAGGGGGGCGAGACGAGCAGTACTTC.

This clone was detected only a few times. The chain uses TRBV5-1 and TRBJ1-1, with TRBD1 matching 8 bases. V lost 0 bases to trimming and J lost 6 bases; unmatched junction nucleotides: 10. The germline CDR1 and CDR2 sequences are SGHRS and YFSETQ. The CDR3 totals 16 residues. The CDR3 loop is CASSLVGRMTGAEAFF. CDR3 nucleotides: TGCGCCAGCAGCTTGGTCGGAAGAATGACAGGGGCTGAAGCTTTCTTT.

The genes are TRBV19 and TRBJ2-3, with D possibly being TRBD2 (5 bases). CDR3 length equals 15 residues. V was pared by 7 bases and J by 5 bases, with 19 bases between. Germline CDR1 reads LNHDA; CDR2 reads SQIVND (reference sequence). DNA for the CDR3: TGTGCCAGTAAGCCCCTAGCCGACGCAGGAGATACGCAGTATTTT. Amino acids: CASKPLADAGDTQYF.

The chain carries TRBV9 and TRBJ2-2; 10 bases fit TRBD2. CDR1 is SGDLS and CDR2 is YYNGEE in the germline V gene. The CDR3 is 15 amino acids. Unmatched junction bases numbered 6, after V lost 3 bases and J lost 7 bases. This CDR3 is CASSGGTSVSGELFF. CDR3 bases: TGTGCCAGCAGCGGAGGGACTAGCGTTAGCGGGGAGCTGTTTTTT.

The genes are TRBV11-2 and TRBJ1-1, with D unresolved. Germline lookup yields CDR1 SGHAT and CDR2 FQNNGV. The CDR3 loop spans 13 amino acids. V lost 5 bases and J 4 bases, leaving 11 bases between the germline ends. For the CDR3, the DNA is TGTGCCAGCAGCCCCGGGATTTTCACTGAAGCTTTCTTT. This encodes CASSPGIFTEAFF.

The chain is built from TRBV11-3 and TRBJ2-2; 8 nucleotides align to TRBD2. Germline assignment: CDR1 SGHNT and CDR2 YENEEA. V lost 2 bases and J lost 4; bases outside the gene matches: 3. The CDR3 length is 15 residues. CDR3 protein: CASSLYRGGTGELFF. The CDR3 DNA follows: TGTGCCAGCAGCTTATACCGGGGGGGCACCGGGGAGCTGTTTTTT.